Listed here are 21 T cell receptor beta chains from one sample, sequenced in a study of early T cells in non-severe SARS-CoV-2 infection. A single record per CDR3 protein comes from TCRdb applying MiXCR to the 5' RACE reads. The sample yields 20,000 to 25,000 distinct CDR3 sequences, less than 5.5% seen once. Sequenced input: whole blood. The receptors shown here come from an adult who was a healthcare worker with PCR-confirmed SARS-CoV-2 infection or an uninfected control (not recorded which).

By proportion, this clonotype is medium-sized. This CDR3 is CASSFHRVPEAFF. The CDR3 DNA sequence: TGTGCCAGCAGTTTTCACAGGGTCCCTGAAGCTTTCTTT. The rearrangement uses TRBV28 and TRBJ1-1, with D maybe TRBD1 (6 bases). Deletions cut 3 bases from V and 6 bases from J, with 11 bases between. The CDR3 loop spans 13 amino acids. CDR1 MDHEN and CDR2 SYDVKM come from the germline V gene.

This clonotype was found many times. V usage is TRBV7-2 and J usage is TRBJ2-1; 7 bases fit TRBD2. Germline CDR1 SGHTA, CDR2 FQGNSA. The CDR3 runs to 14 residues. Germline trimming cut 5 bases from V and 9 bases from J; bases unmatched to any gene: 10. The CDR3 here is CASSPRSGMGEQFF. The CDR3 DNA reads TGTGCCAGCAGCCCCAGGAGCGGGATGGGTGAGCAGTTCTTC.

This clonotype was seen many times. The chain is built from TRBV19 and TRBJ2-7; D call uncertain. Between the trimmed V and J ends, which lost 6 bases and 2 bases, there was a span of 5 bases. CDR3 length equals 11 residues. The germline V gene has CDR1 LNHDA and CDR2 SQIVND (reference sequence). The CDR3 is CASSTTYEQYF. The CDR3 DNA follows: TGTGCCAGTAGCACAACCTACGAGCAGTACTTC.

This clonotype was seen ten or more times. This sequence joins TRBV4-3 and TRBJ2-6; D assignment may be TRBD1 or TRBD2 (6 bases each). Germline values: CDR1 LGHNA, CDR2 YSLEER. CDR3 length: 17 amino acids. V lost 1 base and J 0 bases, leaving 10 bases between the germline ends. The CDR3 here is CASSQAPGASGANVLTF. CDR3 sequence (DNA): TGCGCCAGCAGCCAAGCCCCGGGGGCCTCTGGGGCCAACGTCCTGACTTTC.

Ten or more counts support this clonotype. The rearrangement joins TRBV28 to TRBJ2-4, with D perhaps matching TRBD1 or TRBD2 (6 bases each). CDR3 length: 15 amino acids. Trimming shortened V by 8 bases and J by 5 bases, and 19 bases separated the two germline ends. Germline V lookup: CDR1 MDHEN, CDR2 SYDVKM. The chain's CDR3 is CASQEPGGGQNIQYF. CDR3 sequence (DNA): TGTGCCAGCCAGGAACCCGGGGGCGGACAAAACATTCAGTACTTC.

The V gene is TRBV7-6, the J gene TRBJ2-2; no reliable D call. CDR3 length: 15 residues. CDR1 and CDR2 (germline): SGHVS, FNYEAQ. Trimming removed 5 bases from V and 5 bases from J, with 15 bases in between. The CDR3: CASSPRGPPTGELFF. Here the CDR3 DNA reads TGTGCCAGCAGCCCACGAGGACCCCCTACCGGGGAGCTGTTTTTT.

The sample holds a few counts of this clonotype. The rearrangement uses TRBV27 and TRBJ2-4, with D perhaps TRBD2 (5 bases). Germline-derived CDR1 and CDR2 are MNHEY and SMNVEV (reference sequence). The CDR3 is 16 amino acids. V lost 3 bases, J lost 0 bases, and 12 bases lay in between. CDR3 protein: CASSFGLDLAKNIQYF. The CDR3 DNA is TGTGCCAGCAGTTTCGGACTGGACCTAGCCAAAAACATTCAGTACTTC.

V usage is TRBV7-8 and J usage is TRBJ1-1, with 7 bases lining up with TRBD1. Germline V gene lookup returns CDR1 SGHVS and CDR2 FQNEAQ. After removal of 5 bases from V and 3 bases from J, the junction contained 9 bases not matched to a gene. The length of the CDR3 is 15 residues. The CDR3 is CASSPHRGGDTEAFF. The CDR3 nucleotides are TGTGCCAGCAGCCCCCACAGGGGTGGGGACACTGAAGCTTTCTTT.

This clonotype was detected many times. The V call is TRBV20-1, the J call TRBJ2-7, with D tentatively TRBD1 or TRBD2 (5 bases each). The CDR3 is 13 amino acids. V was pared by 6 bases and J by 3 bases, with 15 bases between. The V gene's germline CDR1 is DFQATT and CDR2 SNEGSKA (reference sequence). The CDR3 protein is CSATPGRVYEQYF. As DNA, the CDR3 is TGCAGTGCCACTCCGGGACGGGTCTACGAGCAGTACTTC.

In this sample, this clonotype is medium-sized. The chain uses TRBV7-6 and TRBJ2-1; D is unresolved. In germline, CDR1 is SGHVS, CDR2 FNYEAQ. The CDR3 has 15 residues. Trimming took off 5 bases at V and 1 base at J, with 12 bases between the two ends. CDR3 nucleotide sequence: TGTGCCAGCAGCCCTATGGTGGTTTCCTACAATGAGCAGTTCTTC. Protein sequence: CASSPMVVSYNEQFF.

The chain recombines TRBV7-2 with TRBJ2-3, with D unresolved. The germline CDR1 and CDR2 sequences are SGHTA and FQGNSA. V was shortened by 1 base and J by 2 bases, with 13 bases between the two germline ends. This CDR3 has 16 amino acids. The CDR3 here is CASSLGVQLNTDTQYF. DNA of the CDR3: TGTGCCAGCAGCTTAGGAGTCCAGCTGAACACAGATACGCAGTATTTT.

This clonotype occurred a few times. The chain employs TRBV29-1 and TRBJ2-3; the D gene is possibly TRBD1 (6 bases). Germline CDR1 SQVTM, CDR2 ANQGSEA. The CDR3 runs 14 residues. Trimming cost V 4 bases and J 0 bases, with 11 bases left between them. CDR3 DNA sequence: TGCAGCGTTGTCAGGGGCTCCAGCACAGATACGCAGTATTTT. Its translation is CSVVRGSSTDTQYF.

At least ten counts were recorded for this clonotype. The chain recombines TRBV5-6 with TRBJ2-7; 7 nucleotides align to TRBD1. In germline, CDR1 is SGHDT, CDR2 YYEEEE. With 3 bases clipped from V and 0 bases from J, the junction kept 3 bases outside the gene matches. The CDR3 sequence is 14 residues long. CDR3 DNA: TGTGCCAGCAGCTGGGACAGCCTCTCCTACGAGCAGTACTTC. It codes for CASSWDSLSYEQYF.

This clonotype was counted at least ten times. V and J are TRBV19 and TRBJ2-3, with 11 bases fitting TRBD2. The germline V gene encodes CDR1 LNHDA and CDR2 SQIVND (reference sequence). V shed 5 bases, J shed 1 base, and the junction held 11 bases outside the gene matches. The CDR3 loop spans 18 amino acids. The CDR3 bases are TGTGCCAGTAGTTTGGCCTCTCCGGGACTAGCGGGCACAGATACGCAGTATTTT. Its translation: CASSLASPGLAGTDTQYF.

This clonotype was detected ten times or more. CDR3 in DNA: TGCAGTGCTAGAGGACTTGGACAGCGCTACGAGCAGTACTTC. The encoded protein is CSARGLGQRYEQYF. V usage is TRBV20-1 and J usage is TRBJ2-7, with D tentatively TRBD1 (6 bases). V shed 1 base and J shed 3 bases, with 13 bases lying between them. The germline V gene has CDR1 DFQATT and CDR2 SNEGSKA (reference sequence). This CDR3 contains 14 residues.

This clonotype counts as medium-sized. The V gene is TRBV27, the J gene TRBJ2-2, with a tentative D call TRBD2 (6 bases). Per germline, CDR1 MNHEY and CDR2 SMNVEV (reference sequence). Trimming shortened V by 6 bases and J by 8 bases, and 22 bases separated the two germline ends. The CDR3 has 16 amino acids. CDR3: CASSPGGLDSGGELFF. The CDR3 DNA reads TGTGCCAGCAGCCCAGGAGGGTTAGACTCAGGAGGGGAGCTGTTTTTT.

This clonotype showed up many times. The gene calls are TRBV3-1 and TRBJ1-1; 7 nucleotides line up with TRBD1. Germline assignment: CDR1 LGHDT and CDR2 YNNKEL (reference sequence). Unmatched junction bases numbered 9, after V lost 5 bases and J lost 3 bases. CDR3 length equals 15 residues. CDR3 sequence: CASSITGTVDTEAFF. In nucleotides, the CDR3 is TGTGCCAGCAGCATAACCGGGACAGTAGACACTGAAGCTTTCTTT. Supplemented by reference TRBV3-1 and TRBJ1-1, the full variable domain reads DTAVSQTPKYLVTQMGNDKSIKCEQNLGHDTMYWYKQDSKKFLKIMFSYNNKELIINETVPNRFSPKSPDKAHLNLHINSLELGDSAVYFCASSITGTVDTEAFFGQGTRLTVV.

There are many counts of this clonotype. The chain joins TRBV5-5 to TRBJ2-5; 8 bases agree with TRBD1. CDR3 length equals 16 residues. Germline V CDR1 and CDR2: SGHKS, YYEKEE (reference sequence). V was pared by 2 bases and J by 6 bases, with 12 bases of the junction left unmatched. CDR3 protein: CASSFVDRVVKKTQYF. The DNA for the CDR3 is TGTGCCAGCAGCTTCGTGGACAGGGTGGTGAAAAAGACCCAGTACTTC.

This clonotype was detected ten times or more. V usage is TRBV18 and J usage is TRBJ1-1; 10 bases are shared with TRBD1. CDR3 length: 14 residues. Germline V gene data show CDR1 as KGHSH and CDR2 as LQKENI. The V gene end was trimmed by 0 bases and the J gene end by 8 bases; junction bases not matched to a gene: 3. CDR3 amino acids: CASSPPGQGTEAFF. CDR3 coding DNA: TGTGCCAGCTCACCACCGGGACAGGGGACCGAAGCTTTCTTT. Variable domain in full (rest from reference TRBV18 and TRBJ1-1): NAGVMQNPRHLVRRRGQEARLRCSPMKGHSHVYWYRQLPEEGLKFMVYLQKENIIDESGMPKERFSAEFPKEGPSILRIQQVVRGDSAAYFCASSPPGQGTEAFFGQGTRLTVV.

This chain uses TRBV14 with TRBJ2-5; D is unresolved. The CDR3 is made up of 14 amino acids. Trimming shortened V by 2 bases and J by 9 bases, and 16 bases separated the two germline ends. Looked up from germline, CDR1 is SGHDN and CDR2 is FVKESK. This chain's CDR3 is CASSQTVFVAAQYF. The CDR3 region has the DNA TGTGCCAGCAGCCAAACCGTCTTCGTCGCGGCCCAGTACTTC.

This clonotype has a count of ten or more. The V gene is TRBV18, the J gene TRBJ2-7; D may be TRBD1 or TRBD2 (5 bases each). Trimming shortened V by 5 bases and J by 7 bases, and 15 bases separated the two germline ends. Looked up from germline, CDR1 is KGHSH and CDR2 is LQKENI. The CDR3 has 13 residues. The CDR3 spells CASSSGTKGEQYF. CDR3 nucleotide sequence: TGTGCCAGCTCATCCGGGACGAAGGGAGAGCAGTACTTC.